A single sample is the source of the 16 T cell receptor beta chains below, sequenced in a study of T cells in Graves' hyperthyroidism and ophthalmopathy. RNA transcripts gave rise to amplified TCR beta CDR3 regions. Using the HTBI primer set, a first-round RT-PCR was run on the TCR CDR3. TCRdb analysed the multiplex PCR reads with MiXCR anew, one entry per CDR3 protein. The sample shows around 450,000 distinct CDR3 sequences, 12% to 15% of them seen only once. Sequencing was carried out using blood. The source of these receptors is a woman aged 18-30 years with Graves' hyperthyroidism.

This clonotype came up many times. The gene calls are TRBV12-3 or TRBV12-4 and TRBJ2-5; D is perhaps TRBD2 (5 bases). The CDR3 is 13 residues long. V shed 5 bases and J shed 5 bases, with 12 bases lying between them. DNA for the CDR3: TGTGCCAGCAGTCCGACCCGGAGGGAGACCCAGTACTTC. Residues: CASSPTRRETQYF.

This clonotype was seen ten or more times. This chain uses TRBV13 with TRBJ2-7; D is possibly TRBD1 (5 bases). The V and J ends lost 7 bases and 4 bases respectively, with 17 bases between them. Per the germline V gene, CDR1 is PRHDT and CDR2 is FYEKMQ (reference sequence). The CDR3 has 14 residues. CDR3 nucleotides: TGTGCCAGCACAGCTGGCAGACAGCTATACGAGCAGTACTTC. Translated: CASTAGRQLYEQYF. Full variable domain (missing parts from reference TRBV13 and TRBJ2-7): AAGVIQSPRHLIKEKRETATLKCYPIPRHDTVYWYQQGPGQDPQFLISFYEKMQSDKGSIPDRFSAQQFSDYHSELNMSSLELGDSALYFCASTAGRQLYEQYFGPGTRLTVT.

This clonotype was seen at least ten times. The rearrangement links TRBV18 to TRBJ1-4; the D is unclear. CDR3 length equals 13 residues. With 2 bases removed from V and 7 bases from J, the gap between germline ends came to 8 bases. Per germline, CDR1 KGHSH and CDR2 LQKENI. As DNA, the CDR3 is TGTGCCAGCTCACCAGGGGTTGGTGAAAAACTGTTTTTT. Its translation: CASSPGVGEKLFF.

This clonotype was observed a few times. With a much larger clone just one base away, this may be a read error. The V call is TRBV28, the J call TRBJ1-5; D possibly corresponds to TRBD1 (6 bases). Germline CDR1 MDHEN, CDR2 SYDVKM. The germline V and J ends were trimmed by 7 bases and 0 bases, with 10 bases remaining between them. The CDR3 contains 14 residues. This CDR3 is CASTRTVSNQPQHF. For the CDR3, the DNA is TGTGCCAGCACAAGGACAGTTAGCAATCAGCCCCAGCATTTT.

This clonotype was detected ten times or more. This chain uses TRBV24-1 with TRBJ2-5; possible D gene TRBD2, 5 bases. Germline CDR1 and CDR2: KGHDR and SFDVKD. The CDR3 has 14 residues. V lost 3 bases and J lost 7, with 14 bases in between. In nucleotides, the CDR3 is TGTGCCACCAGTGATGCGACTATTCCGTGGACCCAGTACTTC. Translation gives CATSDATIPWTQYF.

This clonotype was counted at least ten times. This chain links TRBV3-1 with TRBJ2-5; 11 bases map to TRBD2. CDR3 length equals 15 residues. The J segment lost 3 bases and the V segment lost 4 bases, leaving 4 bases of the junction unmatched. The V gene's germline CDR1 is LGHDT and CDR2 YNNKEL (reference sequence). The CDR3 DNA reads as TGTGCCAGCAGCCCTCGACTAGCGGGGAAAGAGACCCAGTACTTC. It codes for CASSPRLAGKETQYF.

This chain joins TRBV6-1 and TRBJ2-2; D remains unclear. The germline CDR1 and CDR2 sequences are MNHNS and SASEGT. V was trimmed by 6 bases and J by 2 bases, leaving 10 bases between them. This CDR3 region has 14 residues. The CDR3 reads CASSRTTNTGELFF. The CDR3, as DNA: TGTGCCAGCAGCCGGACCACAAACACCGGGGAGCTGTTTTTT.

This clonotype was found many times. The chain is built from TRBV20-1 and TRBJ2-1, with TRBD2 matching over 12 bases. With 3 bases clipped from V and 8 bases from J, the junction kept 11 bases outside the gene matches. The germline gives CDR1 DFQATT, CDR2 SNEGSKA (reference sequence). This CDR3 contains 16 residues. The CDR3 loop is CSASFLAGGPGYEQFF. The CDR3 DNA sequence: TGCAGTGCTAGTTTCCTAGCGGGAGGGCCGGGTTATGAGCAGTTCTTC.

The rearrangement uses TRBV6-2 or TRBV6-3 and TRBJ2-2, with D possibly matching TRBD2 (5 bases). Trimming left V 2 bases short and J 7 bases short, with 11 bases between. CDR1 MNHEY and CDR2 SVGEGT come from the germline V gene. CDR3 size: 14 residues. CDR3 sequence: CASSYILAGGELFF. CDR3 sequence (DNA): TGTGCCAGCAGTTACATCCTAGCTGGCGGGGAGCTGTTTTTT.

This clonotype was picked up many times. The chain has TRBV27 and TRBJ2-7, with TRBD2 matching 7 bases. From germline, CDR1 is MNHEY and CDR2 SMNVEV (reference sequence). The CDR3 runs to 13 residues. J gave up 3 bases and V 4 bases, and 3 bases lay outside the gene matches. In DNA form, the CDR3 reads TGTGCCAGCAGTTCTCCTAGCGGCTACGAGCAGTACTTC. It translates to CASSSPSGYEQYF.

V is TRBV7-9 and J is TRBJ1-2, with 7 positions matching TRBD1. Germline CDR1 is SEHNR and CDR2 is FQNEAQ (reference sequence). V gave up 5 bases and J gave up 1 base; unmatched junction bases: 10. CDR3 size: 16 residues. In DNA, the CDR3 is TGTGCCAGCAGCCCCCTCGTCGGGACAGATAACTATGGCTACACCTTC. Its protein product is CASSPLVGTDNYGYTF.

The chain carries TRBV10-3 and TRBJ2-3, with 11 bases lining up with TRBD2. The CDR3 is made up of 13 amino acids. Germline trimming cut 10 bases from V and 3 bases from J; bases unmatched to any gene: 3. The germline gives CDR1 ENHRY, CDR2 SYGVKD. CDR3 sequence (DNA): TGTGCCACAGGGACTAGCGGAACAGATACGCAGTATTTT. This encodes CATGTSGTDTQYF.

The chain joins TRBV28 to TRBJ2-1; 10 nucleotides line up with TRBD2. This CDR3 comprises 15 residues. Trimming cost V 3 bases and J 8 bases; bases outside gene matches: 7. In germline, CDR1 is MDHEN, CDR2 SYDVKM. The CDR3 region has the DNA TGTGCCAGCAGTTTCTCGGGGCTAGCGGGAGATGAGCAGTTCTTC. Translating gives CASSFSGLAGDEQFF.

The V gene is TRBV6-5, the J gene TRBJ2-7; perhaps TRBD2 as D (7 bases). The CDR3 length is 14 residues. From germline, CDR1 is MNHEY and CDR2 SVGAGI. V gave up 0 bases and J gave up 7 bases, with 13 bases separating them. The CDR3 spells CASSYSGGAAEQYF. CDR3 nucleotide sequence: TGTGCCAGCAGTTACTCGGGGGGGGCCGCGGAGCAGTACTTC.

This clonotype was picked up many times. V gene TRBV29-1 combines with J gene TRBJ2-3; possibly TRBD2 for D (6 bases). Germline V CDR1 and CDR2: SQVTM, ANQGSEA. The CDR3 contains 13 residues. The V end lost 7 bases, the J end lost 2 bases, and 13 bases lay between the germline ends. DNA of the CDR3: TGCAGCGGTAGCGGACGGTACACAGATACGCAGTATTTT. Encoded protein: CSGSGRYTDTQYF.

For this clonotype: A much larger clone sits a single nucleotide away, making a read error possible. The chain joins TRBV29-1 to TRBJ2-1; tentatively, D is TRBD1 (5 bases). The CDR3 length is 14 residues. Trimming took 3 bases from V and 2 from J, leaving 11 bases between them. CDR1 and CDR2 from the germline V gene are SQVTM and ANQGSEA. The CDR3, as DNA: TGCAGCGTTGATTGGATGGGGCCCTACAATGAGCAGTTCTTC. Its protein is CSVDWMGPYNEQFF.